This note documents a single TCR beta chain sequence. This clonotype was counted ten times or more. Its antigen is still unknown. No much larger clonotype is one base removed from it; base qualities were not supplied. V has 7 bases trimmed and J has 7 bases trimmed; junction bases matching no gene number 10. The cysteine opens and the phenylalanine closes a CDR3 of 13 amino acids. The DNA shown is the 39-base CDR3, in frame from base 1. The germline V gene yields SGHTA for CDR1 and FQGNSA for CDR2. The treatment or condition label here, explained by the study, means: live attenuated yellow fever vaccine strain. PBMCs were isolated from peripheral blood using a standard Ficoll-Paque protocol. Dynabeads CD4 and CD8 positive selection kits were used to isolate the CD4 and CD8 T-cell fractions. TriZol was used to extract RNA from bulk PBMCs, from CD4 and CD8 fractions, and from dextramer-positive and dextramer-negative fractions.

TCR cDNA was made using 5'RACE template switching, a step that added a universal primer site and unique molecular identifiers. Priming of cDNA synthesis was performed from both the TCR alpha and TCR beta constant segments. Library amplification involved two PCR steps, and the second step added sample barcodes and sequencing adapters. Libraries were sequenced on Illumina HiSeq 2500 (2x100 bp) or NovaSeq (2x150 bp). The paper's processing steps were these. Reads were demultiplexed and collapsed into UMI consensus sequences with MIGEC, and V(D)J alignment was performed with MiXCR. Using edgeR on replicate PBMC samples, clonotypes were called vaccine-responding if FDR was below 0.01 and the log2 fold change was above 5 up to day 15. Bulk clonotypes were assigned CD4 or CD8 identity according to which sequenced CD4 or CD8 repertoire held them at higher abundance. TCRdb reanalyzed the raw reads on its own, using fastp at Q25 for trimming and MiXCR for clone calling, and kept in-frame beta chains. Here each entry gathers all rows of one CDR3 protein and keeps the most common genes and DNA. The V and J calls shown here were made by TCRdb, not taken from the authors' results. The sample includes about 210,000 distinct CDR3 sequences, with over 6.5% observed a single time. Jointly, the top ten make up 0.85% to 1.2% of the sample.

The data were taken from a study of T cells after yellow fever vaccination (dated by TCRdb to 2018 to 2020). The study in broad terms: Libraries from fractions with low cell numbers were prepared with the SMART-Seq v4 Ultra Low Input RNA kit. To track T-cell clones before and after primary and booster YFV17D yellow fever vaccination, bulk TCR alpha and beta repertoires were sequenced longitudinally. Two healthy male donors, one aged 18 to 29 and one aged 30 to 40 years, were included in the cohort. Blood samples were taken at several timepoints before and after primary and secondary immunization, and bulk PBMC replicates and cell subsets were isolated.

Overall study results and their limits: Because only two donors were included in the study, the extent to which the findings can be generalized is limited. After the booster, most of the clones that had expanded following primary vaccination were detected again (around 95% of CD4 and 85% to 90% of CD8), which suggests that memory was broadly maintained. A small fraction of clonotypes showed up in both the CD4 and CD8 compartments, probably as a result of convergent recombination. Because abundant contaminating clonotypes from the bulk population could be contained in FACS-sorted repertoires, computational filtering was required. The secondary T-cell response was weaker than the primary response but faster, peaking on day 5 instead of day 15.

Specimen: CD4+ T cells sorted from PBMCs, collected on the day of the yellow fever booster vaccination. The sequence is built from TRBV7-2 and TRBJ2-7, with TRBD1 matching 7 junction bases. The clonotype comes from a man under 40 who received the YFV17D yellow fever vaccine. The nucleotides read TGTGCCAGCACCCTAAGACAGGGCGGAGAGCAGTACTTC. This translates into CASTLRQGGEQYF.